The 23 T cell receptor beta chains given below trace back to one sample, sequenced in a study of glioma-infiltrating T cells after dendritic cell vaccination. Produced via immunoSEQ multiplex PCR; TCRdb's table is partial and in-frame only. The table shows tens of thousands of clones, with about nine tenths occurring only once. Time point described: after dendritic cell vaccination, including at tumor progression/relapse. The material was blood, obtained after dendritic cell vaccination. The receptors here all came from a human donor with glioblastoma.

The V call is TRBV6-6, the J call TRBJ2-1, with 7 bases that match TRBD1. J lost 5 bases, V lost 6 bases, and 10 bases had no gene match. CDR1 and CDR2 (germline): MNHNY, SVGAGI (reference sequence). This CDR3 has 15 amino acids. CDR3: CASRQLGTENNEQFF. The CDR3 DNA reads TGTGCCAGCAGGCAACTCGGGACAGAAAACAATGAGCAGTTCTTC.

The genes are TRBV2 and TRBJ1-5; D gene uncertain. The CDR3 sequence is 14 residues long. V lost 6 bases, J lost 2 bases, and 11 bases lay in between. Looked up from germline, CDR1 is SNHLY and CDR2 is FYNNEI. The CDR3 loop reads CASSPGNGNQPQHF. Written as DNA, the CDR3 is TGTGCCAGCAGCCCCGGTAATGGCAATCAGCCCCAGCATTTT.

This chain joins TRBV27 and TRBJ2-1; D is uncertain. The V end lost 6 bases, the J end lost 4 bases, and 13 bases lay between the germline ends. CDR1 and CDR2 (germline): MNHEY, SMNVEV (reference sequence). There are 14 residues in the CDR3. The CDR3 reads CASSRQAGYNEQFF. The CDR3 coding sequence is TGTGCCAGCAGCCGGCAGGCCGGATACAATGAGCAGTTCTTC.

This clone showed up just a few times. The chain is built from TRBV7-9 and TRBJ1-2; D is perhaps TRBD1 (6 bases). The CDR3 contains 13 residues. V dropped 1 base and J dropped 5 bases, with 8 bases sitting between them. Germline V lookup: CDR1 SEHNR, CDR2 FQNEAQ (reference sequence). CDR3 bases: TGTGCCAGCAGCTTAGTAGGGGGATATGGCTACACCTTC. Protein: CASSLVGGYGYTF.

The genes are TRBV4-1 and TRBJ2-5; 7 bases line up with TRBD1. The DNA matches TRBJ2-7 better at its end, which makes the J call doubtful. The CDR3 is made up of 16 amino acids. The V gene's germline CDR1 is MGHRA and CDR2 YSYEKL. Written as DNA, the CDR3 is TGCGCCAGCAGCCCCGGGGCCGGGACAGTCGGCTACGAGCAGTACTTC. It yields the protein CASSPGAGTVGYEQYF.

DNA of the CDR3: TGTGCCAGCCGGGGACTAGCGGGAGTACGCAATGAGCAGTTCTTC. Amino acid sequence: CASRGLAGVRNEQFF. V gene TRBV2 combines with J gene TRBJ2-1, with 14 bases fitting TRBD2. The CDR3 contains 15 residues. Germline V gene lookup returns CDR1 SNHLY and CDR2 FYNNEI. V was pared by 8 bases and J by 6 bases, with 6 bases of the junction left unmatched. Drawing the rest from reference TRBV2 and TRBJ2-1, the complete variable domain is EPEVTQTPSHQVTQMGQEVILRCVPISNHLYFYWYRQILGQKVEFLVSFYNNEISEKSEIFDDQFSVERPDGSNFTLKIRSTKLEDSAMYFCASRGLAGVRNEQFFGPGTRLTVL.

The V gene is TRBV10-3, the J gene TRBJ1-1; D might be TRBD1 (5 bases). V was trimmed by 3 bases and J by 1 base, leaving 12 bases between them. Germline values: CDR1 ENHRY, CDR2 SYGVKD. CDR3 size: 15 residues. CDR3 DNA sequence: TGTGCCATCAGTGAACGGGGGGTGGGGAACACTGAAGCTTTCTTT. Translating it yields CAISERGVGNTEAFF.

This chain joins TRBV7-9 and TRBJ2-3, with D possibly being TRBD1 (6 bases). Trimming cost V 4 bases and J 6 bases, with 11 bases left between them. The germline V gene encodes CDR1 SEHNR and CDR2 FQNEAQ (reference sequence). This CDR3 is 13 amino acids long. The CDR3 loop is CASSWDTLDTQYF. CDR3 DNA: TGTGCCAGCAGCTGGGACACCCTGGATACGCAGTATTTT.

V gene TRBV6-5 combines with J gene TRBJ2-4, with 9 bases that match TRBD2. Germline lookup yields CDR1 MNHEY and CDR2 SVGAGI. Trimming at V came to 5 bases and at J to 6 bases, leaving 2 bases not matched to a gene. CDR3 length: 13 residues. CDR3 nucleotides: TGTGCCAGCAGTCGCGGGGGGGTAAACATTCAGTACTTC. Residues: CASSRGGVNIQYF.

The chain uses TRBV7-2 and TRBJ2-3; D may be TRBD1 (5 bases). V lost 5 bases and J 4 bases, leaving 13 bases between the germline ends. CDR1 is SGHTA, CDR2 FQGNSA, per germline. This CDR3 is built from 14 residues. The CDR3 DNA sequence: TGTGCCAGCAGCCCCGGCAGGGTCCCAGATACGCAGTATTTT. This gives the protein CASSPGRVPDTQYF.

The chain couples TRBV6-6 to TRBJ2-5; D perhaps matches TRBD2 (5 bases). There are 14 residues in the CDR3. Germline V lookup: CDR1 MNHNY, CDR2 SVGAGI (reference sequence). Trimming removed 5 bases at V and 13 bases at J, with 23 bases between. The DNA of the CDR3 is TGTGCCAGCAGTCCCCCGCCCGGCGGGCCCCCGAGGTACTTC. Protein sequence: CASSPPPGGPPRYF.

This rearrangement joins TRBV19 to TRBJ2-1; D call uncertain. CDR1 and CDR2 (germline): LNHDA, SQIVND (reference sequence). Deletions cut 3 bases from V and 5 bases from J, with 14 bases between. The CDR3 is 15 residues long. The CDR3, as DNA: TGTGCCAGTAGTATGCCAGAAACCGTACACAATGAGCAGTTCTTC. Translating gives CASSMPETVHNEQFF.

This rearrangement joins TRBV7-6 to TRBJ2-1; 7 bases line up with TRBD2. From germline, CDR1 is SGHVS and CDR2 FNYEAQ. The CDR3 totals 14 residues. V trimming: 0 bases; J trimming: 6 bases; junction bases outside the gene matches: 2. CDR3 region: CASSLAGGVNEQFF. CDR3 in DNA: TGTGCCAGCAGCTTAGCGGGGGGGGTCAATGAGCAGTTCTTC.

The chain joins TRBV5-1 to TRBJ2-5, with 9 bases lining up with TRBD2. The CDR3 is 16 residues long. V trimming: 4 bases; J trimming: 4 bases; junction bases outside the gene matches: 11. Germline lookup yields CDR1 SGHRS and CDR2 YFSETQ. Here the CDR3 reads CASSTGGGGAGETQYF. The DNA for the CDR3 is TGCGCCAGCAGCACGGGAGGCGGGGGGGCCGGAGAGACCCAGTACTTC.

The chain employs TRBV7-9 and TRBJ1-1; TRBD1 agrees at 7 bases. Trimming removed 5 bases from V and 9 bases from J; junction bases left unmatched: 12. Germline V gene sequence: CDR1 SEHNR, CDR2 FQNEAQ (reference sequence). This CDR3 comprises 14 residues. Here the CDR3 DNA reads TGTGCCAGCAGCGGCCTCCGACAGGGTTTAAAAGCTTTCTTT. Amino acids: CASSGLRQGLKAFF. The whole variable domain, filled in from reference TRBV7-9 and TRBJ1-1, reads DTGVSQNPRHKITKRGQNVTFRCDPISEHNRLYWYRQTLGQGPEFLTYFQNEAQLEKSRLLSDRFSAERPKGSFSTLEIQRTEQGDSAMYLCASSGLRQGLKAFFGQGTRLTVV.

The chain carries TRBV25-1 and TRBJ2-1, with D possibly matching TRBD2 (6 bases). The length of the CDR3 is 17 residues. Germline-derived CDR1 and CDR2 are MGHDK and SYGVNS. V lost 1 base to trimming and J lost 0 bases, with 13 bases between them. The CDR3 DNA reads TGTGCCAGCAGTGAATTGGTTAGCGGAAGCTCCTACAATGAGCAGTTCTTC. Translation: CASSELVSGSSYNEQFF.

This clone was detected only a few times. The chain couples TRBV2 to TRBJ1-1; no firm D call. Germline loops: CDR1 SNHLY, CDR2 FYNNEI. The CDR3 runs 12 residues. With 4 bases removed from V and 5 bases from J, the gap between germline ends came to 8 bases. CDR3 amino acids: CASSATGTEAFF. The CDR3 region has the DNA TGTGCCAGCAGTGCTACGGGAACTGAAGCTTTCTTT.

J is TRBJ2-2 and V is TRBV5-1; D is perhaps TRBD1 (6 bases). Germline-derived CDR1 and CDR2 are SGHRS and YFSETQ. The ends were cut back, 8 bases at V and 6 bases at J, with 11 bases in the middle. The CDR3 is made up of 12 amino acids. The CDR3 bases are TGCGCCAGTCGGACAGAGTCCGGGGAGCTGTTTTTT. Protein sequence: CASRTESGELFF.

CDR3 DNA: TGTGCCAGCAGTGATGCGGCGGGACACAATGAGCAGTTCTTC. Translated: CASSDAAGHNEQFF. The genes are TRBV6-4 and TRBJ2-1, with D perhaps matching TRBD2 (6 bases). The CDR3 loop spans 14 amino acids. V was clipped by 3 bases and J by 5 bases, with 11 bases between them. Germline V lookup: CDR1 MRHNA, CDR2 SNTAGT.

The V call is TRBV19, the J call TRBJ2-7; a weak D match, TRBD2 (5 bases). The CDR3 totals 14 residues. V lost 3 bases and J lost 0, with 9 bases in between. Germline loops: CDR1 LNHDA, CDR2 SQIVND (reference sequence). The CDR3 DNA sequence: TGTGCCAGTAGTATGAGCGGACGCTCCTACGAGCAGTACTTC. Translating gives CASSMSGRSYEQYF.

This rearrangement joins TRBV6-5 to TRBJ2-5, with 7 nucleotides matching TRBD2. V dropped 7 bases and J dropped 5; count of bases not matched to a gene: 7. The CDR3 has 13 amino acids. Germline V gives CDR1 MNHEY, CDR2 SVGAGI. DNA for the CDR3: TGTGCCAGCACTCCAGCGGGGAAGGAGACCCAGTACTTC. It specifies CASTPAGKETQYF.

This chain uses TRBV25-1 with TRBJ1-1; D is perhaps TRBD1 (5 bases). Trimming removed 7 bases at V and 3 bases at J, with 12 bases between. The CDR3 runs 13 residues. From germline, CDR1 is MGHDK and CDR2 SYGVNS. Here the CDR3 reads CASKFRGDTEAFF. The CDR3 nucleotides are TGTGCCAGCAAGTTCCGGGGGGACACTGAAGCTTTCTTT.

The table lists this clone with a count of one. The CDR3 spells CASSLGGVGEGHYGYTF. As DNA, the CDR3 is TGTGCCAGCAGCCTAGGGGGCGTCGGTGAAGGCCACTATGGCTACACCTTC. V usage is TRBV5-6 and J usage is TRBJ1-2; 7 bases line up with TRBD1. The CDR3 consists of 17 residues. Germline CDR1 SGHDT, CDR2 YYEEEE. V lost 4 bases to trimming and J lost 3 bases; unmatched junction nucleotides: 15.